Listed below are T cell receptor beta chains from one sample, sequenced in a study of T cell repertoires in cytomegalovirus infection. TCRdb reanalysed the reads using MiXCR and keeps one entry per CDR3 protein. The sample yields roughly 500,000 distinct CDR3 sequences, about 42% seen once. These receptors have no identified antigens. This specimen was cultured PBMCs, taken from culture after CMV antigen stimulation. The receptors were sampled from a human donor in good health (CMV status not recorded). Some clones in this sample may be carry-over from other donors' samples. CDR3s include the opening cysteine and the closing phenylalanine or tryptophan. D genes are given only for firm matches. The size of a clone is reported for some rows only, either as once, few or many, or as a class for expanded clones.

size,D,V,J,DNA,CDR3
few,-,TRBV20-1,TRBJ1-6,TGCAGTGCTAGAGAGGGTAGTCGGTCACCCCTCCACTTT,CSAREGSRSPLHF
few,TRBD1,TRBV7-2,TRBJ2-2,TGTGCCAGCAGCTCGCAACAGGGGCCCGGGGAGCTGTTTTTT,CASSSQQGPGELFF
few,-,TRBV6-5,TRBJ1-1,TGTGCCAGCAGTTACTCGAGGCTGAACACTGAAGCTTTCTTT,CASSYSRLNTEAFF
-,-,TRBV20-1,TRBJ1-1,TGCAGTGCTAGAGGGAGCGCGTGGACTGAAGCTTTCTTT,CSARGSAWTEAFF
-,TRBD1,TRBV2,TRBJ1-5,TGTGCCAGCAGTAGACAGGGGCTCGGCAATCAGCCCCAGCATTTT,CASSRQGLGNQPQHF
-,-,TRBV25-1,TRBJ1-2,TGTGCCAGCAGTGAATTGGGGGACTCAGTCTATGGCTACACCTTC,CASSELGDSVYGYTF
once,-,TRBV19,TRBJ1-3,TGTGCCAGTAGCAGTAGGTTCGCCGCCGGGACATCTGGAAACACCATATATTTT,CASSSRFAAGTSGNTIYF
few,-,TRBV15,TRBJ1-1,TGTGCCACCAGCAGGTACAGCGGGGGGATGAACACTGAAGCTTTCTTT,CATSRYSGGMNTEAFF
-,-,TRBV7-2,TRBJ2-5,TGTGCCAGCAGCTCCCGGGACCCACGAGAGACCCAGTACTTC,CASSSRDPRETQYF
-,-,TRBV6-8,TRBJ2-2,TGTGCCAGCAGTTACTCGATACGGGGCACCGGGGAGCCGTTTTTT,CASSYSIRGTGEPFF
few,TRBD2,TRBV7-6,TRBJ2-3,TGTGCCAGCAGTCCCACTAGCGGAACCAGACCAGATACGCAGTATTTT,CASSPTSGTRPDTQYF
-,TRBD2,TRBV6-1,TRBJ2-7,TGTGCCAGCAGTGAAGATCGAGCGGGAGTTGGATACGAGCAGTACTTC,CASSEDRAGVGYEQYF
once,-,TRBV2,TRBJ2-4,TGTGCCAGCAAATCTGCTCTTATCAAAAACATTCAGTACTTC,CASKSALIKNIQYF
-,TRBD2,TRBV6-6,TRBJ2-1,TGTGCCAGCCGTGCCATAACAGGGCTAGCGGGAAGCAATGAGCAGTTCTTC,CASRAITGLAGSNEQFF
-,TRBD1,TRBV2,TRBJ1-1,TGTGCCAGCAGTGAAACGGACCCTACAGGGGCGAACACTGAAGCTTTCTTT,CASSETDPTGANTEAFF
few,TRBD1,TRBV12-3/TRBV12-4,TRBJ1-2,TGTGCCAGCAGTTGGGACAGGAGCGGTGGCTACACCTTC,CASSWDRSGGYTF
few,TRBD1,TRBV6-1,TRBJ2-7,TGTGCCAGCAGAGGGGTCGGGACAGGGGGCACCTACGAGCAGTACTTC,CASRGVGTGGTYEQYF
-,-,TRBV14,TRBJ1-1,TGTGCCAGCAGCCTTCAAAGAGGGGGAGAAGCTTTCTTT,CASSLQRGGEAFF
-,-,TRBV7-2,TRBJ2-3,TGTGCCAGCAGCTTAGTGGGGGGATTTACAGATACGCAGTATTTT,CASSLVGGFTDTQYF
-,-,TRBV5-1,TRBJ2-2,TGCGCCAGCAGCTTGCGGCCAGGGAACACCGGGGAGCTGTTTTTT,CASSLRPGNTGELFF
-,TRBD2,TRBV6-1,TRBJ2-1,TGTGCCAGCAGTGGCAGCGGGAGTAAGGATGAGCAGTTCTTC,CASSGSGSKDEQFF
-,TRBD2,TRBV7-2,TRBJ2-3,TGTGCCAGCAGCTTAGCGCGGGGGGCCACAGATACGCAGTATTTT,CASSLARGATDTQYF
-,TRBD1,TRBV2,TRBJ2-7,TGTGCCAGCACCTATACACCGGGACAGTGGATCTACGAGCAGTACTTC,CASTYTPGQWIYEQYF
-,TRBD2,TRBV7-2,TRBJ2-7,TGTGCCAGCAGCGACCGGACTAGCGGGGGGGGCGAGCAGTACTTC,CASSDRTSGGGEQYF